This T cell receptor (beta chain) was identified during a study of beta chain features in type 1 diabetes. Study-wide results and limits: It was among patients, rather than healthy donors, that naive, central memory and Treg TCRB repertoires appeared more similar.

On this clone itself: The antigen remains unidentified.

Of the isolated RNA, all was reverse transcribed, and so the sequenced material was expressed TCRB transcripts. Measured with immunoSEQ multiplex PCR; TCRdb has only the in-frame clones, and not every one. The sample has some 240,000 clones, roughly a tenth seen once; the top ten hold 1% to 1.5%. The CDR3 extends over 12 amino acids. V dropped 2 bases and J dropped 0 bases, with 4 bases sitting between them. Germline V lookup: CDR1 GTSNPN, CDR2 SVGIG (reference sequence). V is TRBV30 and J is TRBJ1-2; D is ambiguous. Sequences were obtained from central memory CD4+ T cells from blood. The TCR sequence derives from a man between 18 and 29 years old in good health. CDR3 sequence (DNA): TGTGCCTGGAGTAATTCTAACTATGGCTACACCTTC. It codes for CAWSNSNYGYTF.